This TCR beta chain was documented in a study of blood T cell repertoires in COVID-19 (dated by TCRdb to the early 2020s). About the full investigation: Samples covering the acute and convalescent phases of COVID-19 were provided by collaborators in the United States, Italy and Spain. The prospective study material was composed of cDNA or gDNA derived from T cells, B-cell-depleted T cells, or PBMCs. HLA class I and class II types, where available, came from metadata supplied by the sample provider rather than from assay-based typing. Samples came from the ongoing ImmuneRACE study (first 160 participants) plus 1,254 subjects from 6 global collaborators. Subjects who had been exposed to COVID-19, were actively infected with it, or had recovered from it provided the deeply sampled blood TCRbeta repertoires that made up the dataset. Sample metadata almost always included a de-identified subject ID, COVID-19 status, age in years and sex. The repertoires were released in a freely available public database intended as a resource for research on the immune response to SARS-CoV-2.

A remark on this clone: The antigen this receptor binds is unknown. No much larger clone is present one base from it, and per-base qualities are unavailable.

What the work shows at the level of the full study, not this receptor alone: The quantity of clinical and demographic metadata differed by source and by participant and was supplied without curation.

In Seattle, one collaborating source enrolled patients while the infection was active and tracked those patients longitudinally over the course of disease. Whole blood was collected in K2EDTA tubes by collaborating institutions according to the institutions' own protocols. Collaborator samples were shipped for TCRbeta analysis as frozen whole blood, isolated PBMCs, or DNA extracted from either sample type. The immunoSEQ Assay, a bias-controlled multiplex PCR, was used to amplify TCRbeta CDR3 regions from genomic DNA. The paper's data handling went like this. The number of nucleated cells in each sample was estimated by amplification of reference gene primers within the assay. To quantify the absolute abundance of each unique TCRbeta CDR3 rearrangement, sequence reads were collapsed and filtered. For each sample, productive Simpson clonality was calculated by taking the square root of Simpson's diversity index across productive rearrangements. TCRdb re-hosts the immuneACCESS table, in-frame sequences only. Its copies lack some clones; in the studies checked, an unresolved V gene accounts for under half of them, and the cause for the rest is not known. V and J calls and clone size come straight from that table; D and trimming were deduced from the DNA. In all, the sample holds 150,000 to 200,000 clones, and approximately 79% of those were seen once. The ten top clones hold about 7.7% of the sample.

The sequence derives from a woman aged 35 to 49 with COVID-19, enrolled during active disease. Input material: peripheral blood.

This receptor carries the CDR3 CASSQLRDRAAGELFF. Read as DNA, the sequence is TGTGCCAGCAGCCAGCTCCGGGACAGGGCAGCCGGGGAGCTGTTTTTT. The rearranged segments are TRBV14 and TRBJ2-2, with TRBD1 matching 9 junction bases. Via the germline V gene, CDR1 is SGHDN and CDR2 FVKESK. The CDR3 measures 16 amino acids from cysteine to phenylalanine. Of the read, only the CDR3 DNA is kept; its 48 bases are in frame from base 1. The V end gives up 3 bases and the J end 6 bases, leaving 8 bases in the junction not matched to a gene.